Here is one T cell receptor beta chain with its context. Its cognate antigen is unknown. The data originate from a study of T-cell reconstitution after alpha-beta-depleted transplantation in children. Whole-study results and caveats: Day-60 TCRbeta diversity that was high in some patients was derived from surviving recipient T cells and thymic progenitors. From newly produced T cells came most of the T-cell counts and diversity one year after transplant. In patients about two months after transplant, alpha-beta T cells reportedly arose from several hundred expanded graft clones.

It was with unique molecular identifiers that the TCRbeta library was prepared. TCRdb called the PCR reads again in MiXCR, with one record for every CDR3 protein. In the table there are about 980,000 distinct CDR3 sequences, 25% to 30% of which are singletons. The CDR3 totals 15 residues. V gave up 1 base and J gave up 4 bases, with 14 bases separating them. The V gene's germline CDR1 is SGHTA and CDR2 FQGTGA. The source material was PBMCs, mostly from graft donor cells, sampled 360 days after TCRalphabeta/CD19-depleted stem cell transplant. The origin of this receptor is a boy in the first two years of life who had a stem cell transplant for SCID, so the T cells may come from the graft donor. J is TRBJ2-7 and V is TRBV7-3, with D possibly being TRBD1 or TRBD2 (5 bases each). CDR3: CASSLIPGTKYEQYF. As DNA, the CDR3 is TGTGCCAGCAGCTTAATTCCCGGGACCAAGTACGAGCAGTACTTC.